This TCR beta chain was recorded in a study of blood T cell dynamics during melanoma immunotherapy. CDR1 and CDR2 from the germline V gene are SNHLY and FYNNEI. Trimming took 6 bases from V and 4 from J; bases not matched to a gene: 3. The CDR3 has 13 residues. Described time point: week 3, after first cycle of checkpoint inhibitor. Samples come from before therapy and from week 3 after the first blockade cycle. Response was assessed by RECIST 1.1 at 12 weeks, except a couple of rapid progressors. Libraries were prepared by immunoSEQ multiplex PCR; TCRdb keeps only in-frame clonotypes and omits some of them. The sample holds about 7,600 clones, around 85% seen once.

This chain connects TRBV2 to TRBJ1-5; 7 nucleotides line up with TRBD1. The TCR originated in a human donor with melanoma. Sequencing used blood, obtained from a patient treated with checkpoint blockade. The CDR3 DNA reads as TGTGCCAGCAGGACGACAGGGAATCAGCCCCAGCATTTT. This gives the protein CASRTTGNQPQHF.